This T cell receptor (beta chain) is drawn from a study of CD8 T cells in ankylosing spondylitis. V lost 5 bases, J lost 3 bases, and 16 bases lay in between. CDR1 is KGHDR and CDR2 is SFDVKD in the germline V gene. The CDR3 sequence is 15 residues long. Study-wide results and caveats: It was reported that disease-linked clones were significantly enriched in matched ankylosing spondylitis synovial fluid.

Libraries for TCR beta were made by quantitative 5'-RACE with molecular barcodes. TCRdb fed the 5' RACE reads into MiXCR, producing one record per CDR3 protein. The data hold roughly 170,000 distinct CDR3 sequences, with around 8.9% observed a single time. This clonotype has just a few counts. Its target is unknown. The chain combines TRBV24-1 with TRBJ2-7, with D perhaps assigned TRBD1 or TRBD2 (5 bases each). What was sequenced was blood, either unsorted or a sorted T cell fraction (not recorded which). This receptor was taken from a female donor with ankylosing spondylitis or in good health (not recorded which). For the CDR3, the DNA is TGTGCCACCAGTGGGGACGGAACCTCAATCTACGAGCAGTACTTC. Its translation is CATSGDGTSIYEQYF.